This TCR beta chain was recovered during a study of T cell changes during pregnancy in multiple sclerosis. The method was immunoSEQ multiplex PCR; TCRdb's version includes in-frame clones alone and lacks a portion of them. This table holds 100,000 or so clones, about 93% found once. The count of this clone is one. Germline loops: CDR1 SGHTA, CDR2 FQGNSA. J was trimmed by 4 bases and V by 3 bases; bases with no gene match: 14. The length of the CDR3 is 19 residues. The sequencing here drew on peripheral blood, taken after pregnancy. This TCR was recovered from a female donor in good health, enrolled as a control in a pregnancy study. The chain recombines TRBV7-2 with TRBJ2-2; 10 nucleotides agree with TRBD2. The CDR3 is CASSFPTSGSRMGTGELFF. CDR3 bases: TGTGCCAGCAGCTTCCCGACTAGCGGGTCGAGAATGGGCACCGGGGAGCTGTTTTTT. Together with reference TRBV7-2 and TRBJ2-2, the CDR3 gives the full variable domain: GAGVSQSPSNKVTEKGKDVELRCDPISGHTALYWYRQSLGQGLEFLIYFQGNSAPDKSGLPSDRFSAERTGGSVSTLTIQRTQQEDSAVYLCASSFPTSGSRMGTGELFFGEGSRLTVL.